This T cell receptor beta chain was profiled in a study of Tregs in tolerant kidney transplant recipients. The CDR3 runs to 14 residues. The ends were cut back, 3 bases at V and 7 bases at J, with 14 bases in the middle. Germline CDR1 is MDHEN and CDR2 is SYDVKM. TCRdb's copy holds only in-frame clones and misses some; the assay was immunoSEQ multiplex PCR. The table records approximately 47,000 clones, roughly nine tenths of them present only once. Mixed chimerism was transient after nonmyeloablative marrow transplants from related graft donors. Thawed PBMCs were FACS-sorted into unstimulated CD4+CD25+CD127- regulatory T cells, CD4+CD25- non-regulatory cells, CD4 and CD8 cells.

V is TRBV28 and J is TRBJ2-3; D is possibly TRBD2 (5 bases). The sequencing here drew on CD8+ T cells from blood (PBMCs), taken 12 months after the transplant. The sequence came from a human patient who received a combined kidney and bone marrow transplant. Some T cells here may be from the graft donor. In DNA, the CDR3 is TGTGCCAGCAGTTTTCTGGGTAGCGTAAATACGCAGTATTTT. It specifies CASSFLGSVNTQYF.